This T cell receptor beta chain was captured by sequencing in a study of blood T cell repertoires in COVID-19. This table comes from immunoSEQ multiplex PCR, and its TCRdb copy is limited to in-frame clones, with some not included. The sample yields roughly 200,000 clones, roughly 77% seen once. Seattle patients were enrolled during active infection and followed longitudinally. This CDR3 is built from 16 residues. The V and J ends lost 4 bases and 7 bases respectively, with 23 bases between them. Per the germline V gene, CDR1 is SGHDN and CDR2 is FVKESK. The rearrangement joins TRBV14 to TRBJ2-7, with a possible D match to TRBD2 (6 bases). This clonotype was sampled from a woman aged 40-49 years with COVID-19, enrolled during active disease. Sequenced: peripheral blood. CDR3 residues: CASSLRLVASPEEQYF. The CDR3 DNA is TGTGCCAGCAGCCTTAGACTAGTCGCCTCGCCGGAAGAGCAGTACTTC.